This T cell receptor (beta chain) was identified in a study of beta chain features in type 1 diabetes. Study results and limitations: Sequencing of cDNA might inflate the share of cells that strongly express TCR.

The CDR3 is 13 residues long. Per germline, CDR1 ENHRY and CDR2 SYGVKD. Trimming left V 7 bases short and J 1 base short, with 10 bases between. Over 95% purity was reached by all sorted populations. Details on this clone: The target antigen is unknown.

The study reverse transcribed the entire isolated RNA, so it sequenced expressed TCRB transcripts. The table came from immunoSEQ multiplex PCR; TCRdb's copy has only in-frame clones and leaves some out. Of about 330,000 clones in the sample, approximately 10% were seen once. The receptor was derived from a woman between 25 and 40 years old in good health. The gene calls are TRBV10-3 and TRBJ1-1; a possible D gene is TRBD1 (6 bases). The material sequenced was naive CD4+ T cells from blood. DNA of the CDR3: TGTGCCATCAAAAGGACAGCGAACACTGAAGCTTTCTTT. This codes for CAIKRTANTEAFF.